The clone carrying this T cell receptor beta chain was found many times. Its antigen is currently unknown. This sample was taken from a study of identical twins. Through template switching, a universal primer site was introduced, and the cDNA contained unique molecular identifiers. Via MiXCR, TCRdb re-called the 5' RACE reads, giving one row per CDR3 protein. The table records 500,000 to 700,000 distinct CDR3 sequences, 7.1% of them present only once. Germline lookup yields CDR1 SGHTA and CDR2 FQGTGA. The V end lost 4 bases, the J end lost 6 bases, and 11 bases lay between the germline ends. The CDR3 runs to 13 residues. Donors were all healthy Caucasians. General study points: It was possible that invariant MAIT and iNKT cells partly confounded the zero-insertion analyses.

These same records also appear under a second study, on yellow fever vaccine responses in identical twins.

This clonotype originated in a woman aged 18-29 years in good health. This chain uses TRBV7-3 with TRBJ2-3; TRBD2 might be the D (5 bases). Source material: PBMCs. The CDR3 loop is CASSSEGGDTQYF. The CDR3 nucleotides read TGTGCCAGCAGCTCCGAAGGCGGGGATACGCAGTATTTT.